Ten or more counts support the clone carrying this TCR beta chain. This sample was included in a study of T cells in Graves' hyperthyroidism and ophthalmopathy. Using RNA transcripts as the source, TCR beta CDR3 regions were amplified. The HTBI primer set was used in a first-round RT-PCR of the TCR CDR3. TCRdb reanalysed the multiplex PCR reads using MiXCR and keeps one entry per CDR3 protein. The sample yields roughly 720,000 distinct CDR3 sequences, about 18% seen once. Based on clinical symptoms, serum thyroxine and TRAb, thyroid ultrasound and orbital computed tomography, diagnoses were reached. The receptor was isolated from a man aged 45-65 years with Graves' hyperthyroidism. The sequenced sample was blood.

Written as DNA, the CDR3 is TGTGCCAGCAGAAATCCGGCTCAATGGGACGAGCAGTACTTC. Translation: CASRNPAQWDEQYF. The chain employs TRBV28 and TRBJ2-7; D not resolved. This CDR3 is 14 amino acids long. The V gene lost 6 bases and the J gene lost 5 bases, with 17 bases spanning the gap. The germline gives CDR1 MDHEN, CDR2 SYDVKM.